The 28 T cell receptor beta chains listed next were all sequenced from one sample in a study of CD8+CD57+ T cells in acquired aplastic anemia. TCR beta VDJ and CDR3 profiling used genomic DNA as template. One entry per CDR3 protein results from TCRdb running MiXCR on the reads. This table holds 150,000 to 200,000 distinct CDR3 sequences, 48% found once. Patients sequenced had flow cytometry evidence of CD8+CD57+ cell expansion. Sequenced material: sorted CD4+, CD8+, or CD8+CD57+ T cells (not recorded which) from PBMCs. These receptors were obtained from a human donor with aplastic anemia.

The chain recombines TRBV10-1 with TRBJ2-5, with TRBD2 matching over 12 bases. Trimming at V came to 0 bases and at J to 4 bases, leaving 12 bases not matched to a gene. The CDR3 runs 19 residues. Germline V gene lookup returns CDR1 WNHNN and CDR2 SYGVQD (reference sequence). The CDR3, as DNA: TGCGCCAGCAGTGAGTCGTCTAGCGGGGGGGAGGCTAGGTTAGAGACCCAGTACTTC. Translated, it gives CASSESSSGGEARLETQYF.

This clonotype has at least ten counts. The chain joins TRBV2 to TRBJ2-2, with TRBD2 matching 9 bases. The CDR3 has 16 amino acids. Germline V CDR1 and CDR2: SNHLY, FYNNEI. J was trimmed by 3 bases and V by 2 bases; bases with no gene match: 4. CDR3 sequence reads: CASSESGRPYTGELFF. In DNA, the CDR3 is TGTGCCAGCAGTGAAAGCGGGAGGCCCTACACCGGGGAGCTGTTTTTT.

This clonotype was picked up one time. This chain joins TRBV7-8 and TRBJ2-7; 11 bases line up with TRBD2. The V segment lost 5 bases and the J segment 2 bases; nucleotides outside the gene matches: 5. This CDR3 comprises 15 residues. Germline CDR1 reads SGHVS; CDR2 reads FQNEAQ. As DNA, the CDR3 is TGTGCCAGCAGCCGGGGACTAGCGGTTGCCTACGAGCAGTACTTC. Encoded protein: CASSRGLAVAYEQYF.

Here the CDR3 reads CATSDFGRVEQFF. CDR3 coding DNA: TGTGCCACCAGTGATTTCGGGCGGGTTGAGCAGTTCTTC. The chain recombines TRBV24-1 with TRBJ2-1, with D perhaps matching TRBD2 (5 bases). V shed 1 base and J shed 9 bases, with 9 bases lying between them. CDR3 length equals 13 residues. Germline CDR1 and CDR2: KGHDR and SFDVKD.

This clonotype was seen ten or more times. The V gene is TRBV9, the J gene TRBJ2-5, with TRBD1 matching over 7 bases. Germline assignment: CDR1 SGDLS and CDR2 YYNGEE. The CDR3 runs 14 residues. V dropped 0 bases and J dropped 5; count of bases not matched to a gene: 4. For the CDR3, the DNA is TGTGCCAGCAGCGTAGGTCAGGGGGTGGAGACCCAGTACTTC. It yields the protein CASSVGQGVETQYF.

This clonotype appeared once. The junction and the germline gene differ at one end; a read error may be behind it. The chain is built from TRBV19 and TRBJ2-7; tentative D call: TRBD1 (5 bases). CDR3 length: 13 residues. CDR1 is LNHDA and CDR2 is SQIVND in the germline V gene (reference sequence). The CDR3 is CASSIGQSRERYF. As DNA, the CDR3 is TGTGCCAGTAGTATTGGACAATCGAGAGAGCGGTACTTC.

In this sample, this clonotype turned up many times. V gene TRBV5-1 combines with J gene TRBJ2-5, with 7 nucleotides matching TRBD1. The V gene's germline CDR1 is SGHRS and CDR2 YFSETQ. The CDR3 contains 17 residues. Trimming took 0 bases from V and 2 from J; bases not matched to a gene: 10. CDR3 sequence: CASSLALIRQGQETQYF. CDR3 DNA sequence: TGCGCCAGCAGCTTGGCACTCATAAGACAGGGACAAGAGACCCAGTACTTC.

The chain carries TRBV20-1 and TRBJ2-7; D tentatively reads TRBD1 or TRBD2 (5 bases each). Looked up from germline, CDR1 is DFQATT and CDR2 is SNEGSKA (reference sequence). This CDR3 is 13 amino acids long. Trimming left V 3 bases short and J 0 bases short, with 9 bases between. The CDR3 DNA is TGCAGTGCTAGGGGGGTAAACTCCTACGAGCAGTACTTC. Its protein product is CSARGVNSYEQYF.

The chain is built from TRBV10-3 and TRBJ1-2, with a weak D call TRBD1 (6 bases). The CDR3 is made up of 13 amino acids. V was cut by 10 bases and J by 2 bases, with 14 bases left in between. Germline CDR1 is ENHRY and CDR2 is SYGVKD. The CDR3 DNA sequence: TGTGCCAGCGCCGAACAGGGAAACTATGGCTACACCTTC. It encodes CASAEQGNYGYTF.

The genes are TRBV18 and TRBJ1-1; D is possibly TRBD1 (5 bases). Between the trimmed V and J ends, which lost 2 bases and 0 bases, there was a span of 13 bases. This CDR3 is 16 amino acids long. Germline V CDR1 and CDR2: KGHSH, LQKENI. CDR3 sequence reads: CASSPGAGHMNTEAFF. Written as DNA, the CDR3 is TGTGCCAGCTCACCAGGGGCAGGGCATATGAACACTGAAGCTTTCTTT.

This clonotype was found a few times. In nucleotides, the CDR3 is TGTGCCAGTAGTGTCCGGGACAGTGACTACGAGCAGTACTTC. Amino acid sequence: CASSVRDSDYEQYF. This sequence joins TRBV19 and TRBJ2-7; 7 nucleotides agree with TRBD1. The CDR3 is 14 residues long. CDR1 LNHDA and CDR2 SQIVND come from the germline V gene (reference sequence). J lost 3 bases, V lost 5 bases, and 7 bases had no gene match.

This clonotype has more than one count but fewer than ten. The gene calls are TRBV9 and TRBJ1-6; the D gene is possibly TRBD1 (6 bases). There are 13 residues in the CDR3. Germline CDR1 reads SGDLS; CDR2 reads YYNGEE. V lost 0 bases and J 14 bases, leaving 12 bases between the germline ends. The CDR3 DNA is TGTGCCAGCAGCGTAGTACAGGGTGTAGCCCTCCACTTT. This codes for CASSVVQGVALHF.

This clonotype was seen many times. Here the CDR3 reads CATSDILTGGSSYEQYF. CDR3 in DNA: TGTGCCACCAGTGATATTCTGACCGGGGGAAGCTCCTACGAGCAGTACTTC. V usage is TRBV24-1 and J usage is TRBJ2-7; D may be TRBD2 (6 bases). In germline, CDR1 is KGHDR, CDR2 SFDVKD. The CDR3 spans 17 residues. Trimming took 3 bases from V and 0 from J, leaving 17 bases between them.

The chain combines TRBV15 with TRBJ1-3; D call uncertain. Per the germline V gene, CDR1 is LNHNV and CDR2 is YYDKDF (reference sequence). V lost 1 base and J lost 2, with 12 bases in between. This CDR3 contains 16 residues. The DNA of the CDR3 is TGTGCCACCAGCAGAGGAGGCACGAAGGCTGGAAACACCATATATTTT. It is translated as CATSRGGTKAGNTIYF. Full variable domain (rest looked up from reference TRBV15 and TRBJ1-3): DAMVIQNPRYQVTQFGKPVTLSCSQTLNHNVMYWYQQKSSQAPKLLFHYYDKDFNNEADTPDNFQSRRPNTSFCFLDIRSPGLGDTAMYLCATSRGGTKAGNTIYFGEGSWLTVV.

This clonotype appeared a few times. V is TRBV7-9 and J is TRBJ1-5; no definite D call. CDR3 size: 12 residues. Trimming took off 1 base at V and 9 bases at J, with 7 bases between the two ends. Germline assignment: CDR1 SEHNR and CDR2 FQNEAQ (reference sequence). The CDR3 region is CASSLGSLPQHF. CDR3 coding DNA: TGTGCCAGCAGCTTAGGCAGCCTGCCCCAGCATTTT.

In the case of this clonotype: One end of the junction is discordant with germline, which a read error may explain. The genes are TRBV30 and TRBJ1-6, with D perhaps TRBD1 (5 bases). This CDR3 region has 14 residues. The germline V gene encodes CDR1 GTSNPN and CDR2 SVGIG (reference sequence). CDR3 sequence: CAWSLTVNNSPHHF. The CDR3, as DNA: TGTGCCTGGAGCCTGACAGTGAATAATTCACCCCACCACTTT.

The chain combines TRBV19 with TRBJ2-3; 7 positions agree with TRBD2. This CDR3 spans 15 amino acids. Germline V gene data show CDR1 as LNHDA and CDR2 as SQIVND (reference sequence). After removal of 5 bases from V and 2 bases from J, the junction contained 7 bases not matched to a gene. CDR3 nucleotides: TGTGCCAGTAGTGGCGGCGGGAGCTACACAGATACGCAGTATTTT. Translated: CASSGGGSYTDTQYF. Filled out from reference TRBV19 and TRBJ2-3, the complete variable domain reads DGGITQSPKYLFRKEGQNVTLSCEQNLNHDAMYWYRQDPGQGLRLIYYSQIVNDFQKGDIAEGYSVSREKKESFPLTVTSAQKNPTAFYLCASSGGGSYTDTQYFGPGTRLTVL.

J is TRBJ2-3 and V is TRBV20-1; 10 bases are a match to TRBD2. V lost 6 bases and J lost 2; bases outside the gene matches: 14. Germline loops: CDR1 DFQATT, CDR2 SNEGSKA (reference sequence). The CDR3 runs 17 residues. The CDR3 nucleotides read TGCAGTGCCAGCTCCCGTACTAGCGGGACGGTCACAGATACGCAGTATTTT. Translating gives CSASSRTSGTVTDTQYF.

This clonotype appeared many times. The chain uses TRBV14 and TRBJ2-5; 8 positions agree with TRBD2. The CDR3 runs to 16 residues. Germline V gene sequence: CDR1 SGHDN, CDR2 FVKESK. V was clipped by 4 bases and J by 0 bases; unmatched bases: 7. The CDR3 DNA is TGTGCCAGCAGCCCTTTCATCGGGAGGGACCAAGAGACCCAGTACTTC. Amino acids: CASSPFIGRDQETQYF.

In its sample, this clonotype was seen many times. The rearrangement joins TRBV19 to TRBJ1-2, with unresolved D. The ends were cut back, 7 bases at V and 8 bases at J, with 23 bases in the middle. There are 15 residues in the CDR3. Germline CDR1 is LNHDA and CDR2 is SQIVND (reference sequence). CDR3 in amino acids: CASKSRGGPPAGYTF. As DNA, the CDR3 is TGTGCCAGTAAGAGCAGAGGCGGCCCCCCGGCGGGCTACACCTTC.

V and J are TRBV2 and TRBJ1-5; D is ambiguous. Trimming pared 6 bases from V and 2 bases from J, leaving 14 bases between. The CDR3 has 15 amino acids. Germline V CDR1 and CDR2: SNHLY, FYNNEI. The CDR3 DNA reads TGTGCCAGCAGGCCTCTGGGAAGGGGCAATCAGCCCCAGCATTTT. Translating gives CASRPLGRGNQPQHF. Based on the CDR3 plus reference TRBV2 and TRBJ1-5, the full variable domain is EPEVTQTPSHQVTQMGQEVILRCVPISNHLYFYWYRQILGQKVEFLVSFYNNEISEKSEIFDDQFSVERPDGSNFTLKIRSTKLEDSAMYFCASRPLGRGNQPQHFGDGTRLSIL.

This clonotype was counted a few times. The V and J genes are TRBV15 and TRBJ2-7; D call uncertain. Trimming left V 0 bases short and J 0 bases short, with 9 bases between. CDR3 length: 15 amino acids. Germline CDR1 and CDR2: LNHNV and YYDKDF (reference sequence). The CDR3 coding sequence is TGTGCCACCAGCAGAGAGGGCAGTTTCTCCTACGAGCAGTACTTC. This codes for CATSREGSFSYEQYF.

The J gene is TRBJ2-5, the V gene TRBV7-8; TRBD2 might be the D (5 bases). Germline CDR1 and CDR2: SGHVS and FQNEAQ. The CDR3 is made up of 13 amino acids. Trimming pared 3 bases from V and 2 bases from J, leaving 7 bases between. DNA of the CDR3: TGTGCCAGCAGCTTGGGAGCTCAAGAGACCCAGTACTTC. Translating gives CASSLGAQETQYF.

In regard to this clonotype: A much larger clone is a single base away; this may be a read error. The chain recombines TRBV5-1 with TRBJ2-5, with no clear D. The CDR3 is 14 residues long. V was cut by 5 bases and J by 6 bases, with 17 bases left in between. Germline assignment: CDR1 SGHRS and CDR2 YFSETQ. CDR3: CASSLMPGSQTQYF. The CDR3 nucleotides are TGCGCCAGCAGTTTAATGCCAGGTTCGCAGACCCAGTACTTC.

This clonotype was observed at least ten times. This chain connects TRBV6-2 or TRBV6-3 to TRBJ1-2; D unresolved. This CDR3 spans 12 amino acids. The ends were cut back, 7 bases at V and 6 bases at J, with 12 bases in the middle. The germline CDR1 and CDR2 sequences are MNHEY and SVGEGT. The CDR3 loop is CASTSRLDGYTF. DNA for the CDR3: TGTGCCAGCACCAGCAGATTGGATGGCTACACCTTC.

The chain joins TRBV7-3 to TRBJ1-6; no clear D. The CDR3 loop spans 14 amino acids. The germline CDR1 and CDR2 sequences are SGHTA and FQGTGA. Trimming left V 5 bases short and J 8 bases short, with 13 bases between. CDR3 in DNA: TGTGCCAGCAGCCCCCGGGGTACCGATTCACCCCTCCACTTT. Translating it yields CASSPRGTDSPLHF.

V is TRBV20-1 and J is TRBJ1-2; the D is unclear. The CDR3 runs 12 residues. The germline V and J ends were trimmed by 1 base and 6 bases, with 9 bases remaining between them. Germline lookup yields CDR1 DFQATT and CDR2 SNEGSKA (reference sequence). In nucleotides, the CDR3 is TGCAGTGCTAGAGGGGGTGCCCATGGCTACACCTTC. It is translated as CSARGGAHGYTF.

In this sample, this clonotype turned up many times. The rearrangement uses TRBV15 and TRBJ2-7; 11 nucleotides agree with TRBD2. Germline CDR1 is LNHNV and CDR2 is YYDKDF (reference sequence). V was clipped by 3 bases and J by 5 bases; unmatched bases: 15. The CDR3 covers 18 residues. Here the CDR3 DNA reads TGTGCCACCAGCAGGAGGCGGACTAGCGGGCCAGGGCCCCACGAGCAGTACTTC. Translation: CATSRRRTSGPGPHEQYF. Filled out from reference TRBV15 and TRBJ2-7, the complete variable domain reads DAMVIQNPRYQVTQFGKPVTLSCSQTLNHNVMYWYQQKSSQAPKLLFHYYDKDFNNEADTPDNFQSRRPNTSFCFLDIRSPGLGDTAMYLCATSRRRTSGPGPHEQYFGPGTRLTVT.